This T cell receptor (beta chain) was captured in a study of T cells in Graves' hyperthyroidism and ophthalmopathy. Study-wide background: Initial diagnosis, before any treatment, was when peripheral blood was collected.

Amplification of TCR beta CDR3 regions was performed using RNA transcripts as template. Researchers ran a first-round RT-PCR on the TCR CDR3 using the HTBI primer set. TCRdb recomputed calls from the multiplex PCR reads with MiXCR, one row per CDR3 protein. This table holds some 270,000 distinct CDR3 sequences, roughly 15% found once. This clonotype was recorded many times. Its target is unknown. Findings and limits, study-wide: In blood, most of the thyroid clonotypes expanded above 0.001 were also present. In simple terms, a model built on 13 V-J features told ophthalmopathy apart from stable hyperthyroidism.

The CDR3 is made up of 12 amino acids. The V gene lost 2 bases and the J gene lost 9 bases, with 13 bases spanning the gap. Per the germline V gene, CDR1 is GTSNPN and CDR2 is SVGIG (reference sequence). Exclusion of a patient resulted from uncontrolled infection, other autoimmune disease, pregnancy or lactation. The clonotype comes from a woman younger than 45 with Graves' hyperthyroidism that later progressed to Graves' ophthalmopathy. The sequencing sample was made of blood. The genes are TRBV30 and TRBJ2-5; the D is unclear. The CDR3 DNA is TGTGCCTGGAGTCCAAGAGGAGTGGCCCAGTACTTC. Protein sequence: CAWSPRGVAQYF.